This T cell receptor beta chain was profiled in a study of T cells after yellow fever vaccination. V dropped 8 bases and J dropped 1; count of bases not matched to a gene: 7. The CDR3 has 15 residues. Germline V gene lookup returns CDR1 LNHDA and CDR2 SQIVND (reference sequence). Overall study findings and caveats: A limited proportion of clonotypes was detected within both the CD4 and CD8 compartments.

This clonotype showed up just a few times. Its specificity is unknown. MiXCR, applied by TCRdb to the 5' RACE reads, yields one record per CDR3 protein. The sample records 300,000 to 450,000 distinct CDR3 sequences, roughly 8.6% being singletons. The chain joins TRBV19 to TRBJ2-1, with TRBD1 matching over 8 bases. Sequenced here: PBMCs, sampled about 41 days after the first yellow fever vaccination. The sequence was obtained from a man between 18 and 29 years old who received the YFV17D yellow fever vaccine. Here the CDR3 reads CASRPGQDSYNEQFF. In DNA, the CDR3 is TGTGCCAGTCGCCCGGGACAGGATTCCTACAATGAGCAGTTCTTC.